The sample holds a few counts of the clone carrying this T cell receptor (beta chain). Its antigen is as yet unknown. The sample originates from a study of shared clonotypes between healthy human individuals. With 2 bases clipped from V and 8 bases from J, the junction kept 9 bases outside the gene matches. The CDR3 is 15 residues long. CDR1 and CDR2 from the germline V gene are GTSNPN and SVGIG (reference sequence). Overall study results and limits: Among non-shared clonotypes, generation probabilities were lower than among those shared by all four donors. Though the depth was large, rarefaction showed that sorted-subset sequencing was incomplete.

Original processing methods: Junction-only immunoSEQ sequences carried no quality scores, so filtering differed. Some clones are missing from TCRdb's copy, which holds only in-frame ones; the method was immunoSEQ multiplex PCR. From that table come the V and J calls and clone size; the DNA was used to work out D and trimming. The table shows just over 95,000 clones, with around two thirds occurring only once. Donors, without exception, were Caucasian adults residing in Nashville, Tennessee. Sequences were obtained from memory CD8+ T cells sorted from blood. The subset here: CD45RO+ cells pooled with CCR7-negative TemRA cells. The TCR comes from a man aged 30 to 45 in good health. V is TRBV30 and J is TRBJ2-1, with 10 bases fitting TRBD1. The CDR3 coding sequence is TGTGCCTGGAGTTCCGGGACAGGGGACTGGGATGAGCAGTTCTTC. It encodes CAWSSGTGDWDEQFF.